One sample yielded the 24 T cell receptor beta chains listed below, sequenced in a study of blood T cell repertoires in COVID-19. Clones were sequenced by immunoSEQ multiplex PCR, and TCRdb holds only the in-frame ones, with some missing. Seen here are about 160,000 clones, roughly nine tenths observed once, and the top ten hold 0.53%. The sequencing input was peripheral blood. These receptors all stem from a man aged 50 to 59 with acute or convalescent COVID-19.

This clone was seen a handful of times. The rearrangement uses TRBV9 and TRBJ1-3; no reliable D call. Trimming took off 0 bases at V and 8 bases at J, with 12 bases between the two ends. Germline values: CDR1 SGDLS, CDR2 YYNGEE. CDR3 length: 14 amino acids. This CDR3 is CASSVGGGRDTIYF. DNA of the CDR3: TGTGCCAGCAGCGTAGGAGGAGGGAGGGACACCATATATTTT.

The count of this clone is one. The chain links TRBV6-1 to TRBJ2-7; possibly TRBD2 for D (6 bases). V was cut by 2 bases and J by 3 bases, with 14 bases left in between. Germline assignment: CDR1 MNHNS and CDR2 SASEGT. This CDR3 is 15 amino acids long. CDR3: CASSELTRINYEQYV. For the CDR3, the DNA is TGTGCCAGCAGTGAACTGACTAGGATTAACTACGAGCAGTACGTC.

The V call is TRBV2, the J call TRBJ1-1; TRBD1 might be the D (6 bases). Trimming shortened V by 4 bases and J by 6 bases, and 12 bases separated the two germline ends. CDR3 length: 13 residues. The germline gives CDR1 SNHLY, CDR2 FYNNEI. CDR3 nucleotides: TGTGCCAGCAGTGCGACAGGAAGCGCTGAAGCTTTCTTT. It codes for CASSATGSAEAFF.

In its sample, this clone was seen once. V usage is TRBV9 and J usage is TRBJ2-5; TRBD1 aligns across 10 bases. Germline-derived CDR1 and CDR2 are SGDLS and YYNGEE. This CDR3 has 16 amino acids. After removal of 4 bases from V and 5 bases from J, the junction contained 11 bases not matched to a gene. The CDR3 spells CASSLLGQGGVETQYF. The CDR3 bases are TGTGCCAGCAGCCTACTCGGACAGGGGGGTGTGGAGACCCAGTACTTC.

The genes are TRBV3-1 (or the pseudogene TRBV3-2) and TRBJ1-6; 9 bases match TRBD1. CDR1 is LGHDT and CDR2 is YNNKEL in the germline V gene (reference sequence). Trimming cost V 3 bases and J 10 bases; bases outside gene matches: 7. This CDR3 has 15 amino acids. CDR3 in DNA: TGTGCCAGCAGCCACCGGGACAGGGTGGCGTCACCCCTCCACTTT. It translates to CASSHRDRVASPLHF.

The V and J genes are TRBV20-1 and TRBJ1-5; 7 nucleotides align to TRBD1. Germline V gene data show CDR1 as DFQATT and CDR2 as SNEGSKA (reference sequence). The CDR3 is 14 residues long. V lost 3 bases and J lost 6; bases outside the gene matches: 8. The CDR3 sequence: CSASLRGVGQPQHF. The CDR3 bases are TGCAGTGCTAGTCTCAGGGGGGTAGGTCAGCCCCAGCATTTT.

The rearrangement joins TRBV5-4 to TRBJ2-7, with 15 bases matching TRBD2. The CDR3 length is 17 residues. CDR1 is SGHNT, CDR2 YYREEE, per germline (reference sequence). Trimming at V came to 2 bases and at J to 4 bases, leaving 7 bases not matched to a gene. This CDR3 reads CASSLPGLAGGSYEQYF. The DNA for the CDR3 is TGTGCCAGCAGCTTACCGGGACTAGCGGGAGGATCATACGAGCAGTACTTC.

This chain joins TRBV30 and TRBJ1-5; 11 bases match TRBD1. This CDR3 contains 14 residues. V was clipped by 1 base and J by 7 bases; unmatched bases: 3. Germline-derived CDR1 and CDR2 are GTSNPN and SVGIG (reference sequence). This CDR3 is CAWSAGDRGQPQHF. CDR3 sequence (DNA): TGTGCCTGGAGTGCAGGGGACAGGGGGCAGCCCCAGCATTTT.

This chain links TRBV4-2 with TRBJ1-1; weak D call: TRBD1 (6 bases). The CDR3 has 16 residues. V was shortened by 0 bases and J by 4 bases, with 15 bases between the two germline ends. Germline lookup yields CDR1 LGHNA and CDR2 YNFKEQ. The CDR3 DNA reads as TGTGCCAGCAGCCAAGAAGTCACAGGGAGAGGCACTGAAGCTTTCTTT. Its protein is CASSQEVTGRGTEAFF.

The chain joins TRBV5-8 to TRBJ2-7, with 10 nucleotides matching TRBD1. Trimming cost V 5 bases and J 6 bases; bases outside gene matches: 8. Looked up from germline, CDR1 is SGHTS and CDR2 is YDEGEE. CDR3 length equals 14 residues. The CDR3 DNA sequence: TGTGCCAGCAGTCGTCGACAGGGGGCTGGCGAGCAGTACGTC. It yields the protein CASSRRQGAGEQYV.

This chain connects TRBV19 to TRBJ2-3; D is unclear. V lost 4 bases to trimming and J lost 2 bases, with 16 bases between them. Germline CDR1 reads LNHDA; CDR2 reads SQIVND (reference sequence). The length of the CDR3 is 16 residues. Here the CDR3 reads CASSNLNYIITDTQYF. The DNA of the CDR3 is TGTGCCAGTAGTAATTTGAATTACATAATCACAGATACGCAGTATTTT.

The rearrangement joins TRBV18 to TRBJ2-1, with 7 nucleotides matching TRBD2. The CDR3 contains 16 residues. Germline CDR1 reads KGHSH; CDR2 reads LQKENI. V was pared by 3 bases and J by 0 bases, with 5 bases of the junction left unmatched. CDR3 loop: CASSPPGGNSYNEQFF. DNA for the CDR3: TGTGCCAGCTCACCCCCGGGGGGAAACTCCTACAATGAGCAGTTCTTC.

The J gene is TRBJ2-5, the V gene TRBV5-1; the match to TRBD2 covers 13 bases. This CDR3 is built from 18 residues. V lost 5 bases to trimming and J lost 4 bases; unmatched junction nucleotides: 14. Germline values: CDR1 SGHRS, CDR2 YFSETQ. For the CDR3, the DNA is TGCGCCAGCAGTTTTACCGGGACTAGCGGGGCGTTAGTAGAGACCCAGTACTTC. Its translation: CASSFTGTSGALVETQYF.

V usage is TRBV2 and J usage is TRBJ2-7, with TRBD2 matching 7 bases. The CDR3 extends over 13 amino acids. Germline V lookup: CDR1 SNHLY, CDR2 FYNNEI. Unmatched junction bases numbered 8, after V lost 9 bases and J lost 3 bases. The CDR3 is CASQAGISYEQYF. CDR3 coding DNA: TGTGCCAGTCAAGCGGGGATAAGCTACGAGCAGTACTTC.

The chain joins TRBV18 to TRBJ2-3, with 9 nucleotides matching TRBD2. Germline V gene sequence: CDR1 KGHSH, CDR2 LQKENI. The junction had 6 bases not matched to a gene; V was cut back by 2 bases and J by 0 bases. The CDR3 sequence is 17 residues long. The CDR3 sequence: CASSPAGGPSSTDTQYF. The CDR3, as DNA: TGTGCCAGCTCACCAGCGGGGGGGCCCTCTAGCACAGATACGCAGTATTTT.

The rearrangement joins TRBV5-6 to TRBJ2-1; TRBD2 might be the D (5 bases). The length of the CDR3 is 16 residues. V lost 0 bases to trimming and J lost 7 bases, with 17 bases between them. Germline CDR1 is SGHDT and CDR2 is YYEEEE. The CDR3 is CASSLAGVGRNNEQFF. The CDR3 coding sequence is TGTGCCAGCAGCTTGGCCGGGGTCGGGCGGAATAATGAGCAGTTCTTC.

This chain joins TRBV6-2 or TRBV6-3 and TRBJ2-5, with TRBD2 matching over 9 bases. CDR1 MNHEY and CDR2 SVGEGT come from the germline V gene. The CDR3 totals 15 residues. J was trimmed by 4 bases and V by 5 bases; bases with no gene match: 8. CDR3 in DNA: TGTGCCAGCAGTCCCAGAGCGGGAGGCGCAGAGACCCAGTACTTC. This encodes CASSPRAGGAETQYF.

CDR3: CASSLVQGIVNEQFF. CDR3 bases: TGTGCCAGCTCCCTGGTACAGGGGATAGTGAATGAGCAGTTCTTC. V and J are TRBV18 and TRBJ2-1; 7 nucleotides match TRBD1. Per the germline V gene, CDR1 is KGHSH and CDR2 is LQKENI. The CDR3 covers 15 residues. V was clipped by 6 bases and J by 7 bases; unmatched bases: 12.

This clone was seen just once. The CDR3 nucleotides read TGTGCCAGCTCACCCGGACTAGCGGGAAGCACAGATACGCAGTATTTT. As protein: CASSPGLAGSTDTQYF. This chain connects TRBV18 to TRBJ2-3, with TRBD2 matching over 12 bases. CDR1 is KGHSH, CDR2 LQKENI, per germline. The CDR3 runs to 16 residues. The V and J ends lost 3 bases and 0 bases, in that order; junction bases with no gene match: 1.

This rearrangement joins TRBV2 to TRBJ2-7; TRBD2 is a possible D gene (7 bases). The V gene's germline CDR1 is SNHLY and CDR2 FYNNEI. This CDR3 is built from 15 residues. V was cut by 4 bases and J by 1 base, with 14 bases left in between. For the CDR3, the DNA is TGTGCCAGCAGTGGGGGGCCGGGGGGATCCTACGAGCAGTACGTC. Translating it yields CASSGGPGGSYEQYV.

V usage is TRBV19 and J usage is TRBJ1-2; 10 nucleotides agree with TRBD1. There are 13 residues in the CDR3. Trimming at V came to 5 bases and at J to 7 bases, leaving 4 bases not matched to a gene. Germline-derived CDR1 and CDR2 are LNHDA and SQIVND (reference sequence). The CDR3 sequence: CASSLRDRGGYTF. The CDR3 nucleotides are TGTGCCAGTAGTCTCCGGGACAGGGGTGGCTACACCTTC.

The genes are TRBV4-2 and TRBJ2-5; 9 positions agree with TRBD2. The V gene's germline CDR1 is LGHNA and CDR2 YNFKEQ. CDR3 size: 15 residues. J was trimmed by 2 bases and V by 2 bases; bases with no gene match: 3. The CDR3 nucleotides are TGTGCCAGCAGCCAAAATAGCGGGGGACAAGAGACCCAGTACTTC. It codes for CASSQNSGGQETQYF.

The V and J genes are TRBV6-2 or TRBV6-3 and TRBJ1-2, with D perhaps TRBD1 (6 bases). The CDR3 is 12 amino acids. Trimming took 2 bases from V and 8 from J, leaving 9 bases between them. The V gene's germline CDR1 is MNHEY and CDR2 SVGEGT. CDR3 sequence: CASSYLTGGYTF. Here the CDR3 DNA reads TGTGCCAGCAGTTACCTGACAGGCGGCTACACCTTC.

This clone was counted a single time. This chain links TRBV29-1 with TRBJ2-3; TRBD1 might be the D (5 bases). Germline V gives CDR1 SQVTM, CDR2 ANQGSEA. The CDR3 contains 14 residues. The V and J ends lost 1 base and 3 bases respectively, with 11 bases between them. The CDR3 DNA reads TGCAGCGTTGAAGGAACAGGAGAAACAGATACGCAGTATTTT. Protein sequence: CSVEGTGETDTQYF.